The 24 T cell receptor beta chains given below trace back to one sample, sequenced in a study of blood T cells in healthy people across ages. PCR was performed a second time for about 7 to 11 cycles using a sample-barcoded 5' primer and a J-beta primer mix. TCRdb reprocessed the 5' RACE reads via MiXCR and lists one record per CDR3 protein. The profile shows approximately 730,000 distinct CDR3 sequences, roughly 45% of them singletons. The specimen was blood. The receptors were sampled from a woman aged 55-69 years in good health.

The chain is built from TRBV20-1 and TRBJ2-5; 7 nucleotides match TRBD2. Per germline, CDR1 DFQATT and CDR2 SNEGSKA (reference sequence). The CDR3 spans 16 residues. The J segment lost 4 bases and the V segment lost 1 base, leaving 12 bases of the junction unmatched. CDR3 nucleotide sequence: TGCAGTGCTAGAGGTTTGCGGAGTAGGGAGGGAGAGACCCAGTACTTC. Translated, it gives CSARGLRSREGETQYF.

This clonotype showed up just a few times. The CDR3 is CASSLGLGGNNEQFF. The DNA of the CDR3 is TGTGCCAGCAGCTTAGGGCTTGGGGGTAACAATGAGCAGTTCTTC. This sequence joins TRBV7-2 and TRBJ2-1; D might be TRBD1 or TRBD2, each matching 5 bases. Trimming removed 1 base at V and 5 bases at J, with 12 bases between. In germline, CDR1 is SGHTA, CDR2 FQGNSA. The CDR3 has 15 amino acids.

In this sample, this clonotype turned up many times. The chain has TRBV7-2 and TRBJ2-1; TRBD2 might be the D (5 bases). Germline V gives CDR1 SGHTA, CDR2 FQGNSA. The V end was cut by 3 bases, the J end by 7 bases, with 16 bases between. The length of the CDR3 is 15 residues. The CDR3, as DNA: TGTGCCAGCAGCTTGACCGGGTCGTCGGGAAATGAGCAGTTCTTC. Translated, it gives CASSLTGSSGNEQFF.

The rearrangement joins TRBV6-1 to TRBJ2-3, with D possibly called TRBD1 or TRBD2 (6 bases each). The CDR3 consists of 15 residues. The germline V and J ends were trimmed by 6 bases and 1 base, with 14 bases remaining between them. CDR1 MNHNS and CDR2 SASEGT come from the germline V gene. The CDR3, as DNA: TGTGCCAGCAGAACCCGGGGGCCCCGCACAGATACGCAGTATTTT. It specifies CASRTRGPRTDTQYF.

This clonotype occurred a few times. DNA of the CDR3: TGTGCCAGCAGCTTGGTAGGACAGCTCAATTCACCCCTCCACTTT. Its protein product is CASSLVGQLNSPLHF. This sequence joins TRBV5-6 and TRBJ1-6; D possibly corresponds to TRBD1 (6 bases). CDR1 and CDR2 (germline): SGHDT, YYEEEE. Trimming stripped 0 bases from V and 7 bases from J, with 11 bases between. This CDR3 comprises 15 residues. Looking up the rest from reference TRBV5-6 and TRBJ1-6 gives the full variable domain: DAGVTQSPTHLIKTRGQQVTLRCSPKSGHDTVSWYQQALGQGPQFIFQYYEEEERQRGNFPDRFSGHQFPNYSSELNVNALLLGDSALYLCASSLVGQLNSPLHFGNGTRLTVT.

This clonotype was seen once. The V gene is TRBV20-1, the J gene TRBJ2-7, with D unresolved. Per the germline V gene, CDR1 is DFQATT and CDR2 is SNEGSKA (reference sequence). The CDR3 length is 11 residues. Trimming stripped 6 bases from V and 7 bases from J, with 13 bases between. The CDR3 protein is CSARPIDEQYF. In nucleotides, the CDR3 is TGCAGTGCGAGACCCATCGATGAGCAGTACTTC.

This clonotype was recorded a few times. Written as DNA, the CDR3 is TGCAGGCCTGTAGGCATGATAGAGACCCAGTACTTC. Protein sequence: CRPVGMIETQYF. The chain is built from TRBV20-1 and TRBJ2-5; D ambiguous. Germline loops: CDR1 DFQATT, CDR2 SNEGSKA (reference sequence). CDR3 length equals 12 residues.

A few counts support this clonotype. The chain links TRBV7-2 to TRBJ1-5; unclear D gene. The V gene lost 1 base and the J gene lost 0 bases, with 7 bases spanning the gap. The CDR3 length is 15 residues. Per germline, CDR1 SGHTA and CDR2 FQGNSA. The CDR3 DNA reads TGTGCCAGCAGCTTAGGCCCGTATAGCAATCAGCCCCAGCATTTT. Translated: CASSLGPYSNQPQHF.

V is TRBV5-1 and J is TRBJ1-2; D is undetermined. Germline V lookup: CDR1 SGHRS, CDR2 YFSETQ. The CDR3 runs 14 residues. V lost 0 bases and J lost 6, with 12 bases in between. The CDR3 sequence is CASSLDSPRDGYTF. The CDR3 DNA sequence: TGCGCCAGCAGCTTGGACAGCCCCCGGGATGGCTACACCTTC.

This chain's CDR3 is CASRHGLAPNEQYF. The CDR3 region has the DNA TGTGCCAGCAGACACGGACTAGCGCCTAATGAGCAGTACTTC. The chain couples TRBV6-2 or TRBV6-3 to TRBJ2-5, with 9 bases aligning to TRBD2. The CDR3 is made up of 14 amino acids. The trim removed 6 bases at V and 11 bases at J, leaving 13 bases unmatched. The V gene's germline CDR1 is MNHEY and CDR2 SVGEGT.

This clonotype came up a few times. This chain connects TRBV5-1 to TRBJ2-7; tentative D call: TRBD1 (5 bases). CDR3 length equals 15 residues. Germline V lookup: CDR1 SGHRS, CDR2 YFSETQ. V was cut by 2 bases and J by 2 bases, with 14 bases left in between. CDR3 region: CASSFDRGAPYEQYF. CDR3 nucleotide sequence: TGCGCCAGCAGCTTCGATAGGGGCGCCCCCTACGAGCAGTACTTC.

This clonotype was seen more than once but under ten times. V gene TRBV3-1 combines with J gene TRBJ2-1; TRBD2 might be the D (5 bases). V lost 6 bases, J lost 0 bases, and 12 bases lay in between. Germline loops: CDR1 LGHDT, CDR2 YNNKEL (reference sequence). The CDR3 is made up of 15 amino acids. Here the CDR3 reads CASRATRSSYNEQFF. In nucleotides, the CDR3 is TGTGCCAGCAGGGCCACTAGAAGCTCCTACAATGAGCAGTTCTTC.

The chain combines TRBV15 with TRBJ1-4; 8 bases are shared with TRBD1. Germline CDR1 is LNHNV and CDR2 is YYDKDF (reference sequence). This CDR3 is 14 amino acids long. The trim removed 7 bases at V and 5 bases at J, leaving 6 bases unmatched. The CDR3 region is CATTPGTGNEKLFF. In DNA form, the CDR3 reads TGTGCCACCACCCCAGGGACAGGCAATGAAAAACTGTTTTTT.

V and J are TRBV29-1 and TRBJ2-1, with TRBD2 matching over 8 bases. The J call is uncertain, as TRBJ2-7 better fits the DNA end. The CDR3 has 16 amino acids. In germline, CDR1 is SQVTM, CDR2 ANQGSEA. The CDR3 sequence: CSVLQGLAGTYNEQYF. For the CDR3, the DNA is TGCAGCGTTTTACAGGGATTAGCGGGAACCTACAATGAGCAGTACTTC.

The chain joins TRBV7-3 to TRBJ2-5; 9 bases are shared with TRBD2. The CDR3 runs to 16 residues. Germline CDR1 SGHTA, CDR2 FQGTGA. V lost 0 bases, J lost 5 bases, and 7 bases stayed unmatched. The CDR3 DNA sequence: TGTGCCAGCAGCTTAACCCCTAGCGGGGAGGGGGAGACCCAGTACTTC. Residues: CASSLTPSGEGETQYF.

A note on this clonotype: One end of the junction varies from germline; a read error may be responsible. This chain's CDR3 is CASSPRPGTGNNEQFF. The CDR3 nucleotides are TGTGCCAGCAGCCCCCGTCCCGGGACAGGGAACAACGAGCAGTTCTTC. The chain joins TRBV11-2 to TRBJ2-1; TRBD1 matches at 9 bases. Germline assignment: CDR1 SGHAT and CDR2 FQNNGV. The CDR3 loop spans 16 amino acids.

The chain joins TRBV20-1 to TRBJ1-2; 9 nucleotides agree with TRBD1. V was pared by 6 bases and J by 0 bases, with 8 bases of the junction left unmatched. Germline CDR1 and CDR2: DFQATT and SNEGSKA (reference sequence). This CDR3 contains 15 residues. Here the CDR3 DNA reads TGCAGTGCATCGGACAGGGGTCGGACTAACTATGGCTACACCTTC. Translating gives CSASDRGRTNYGYTF.

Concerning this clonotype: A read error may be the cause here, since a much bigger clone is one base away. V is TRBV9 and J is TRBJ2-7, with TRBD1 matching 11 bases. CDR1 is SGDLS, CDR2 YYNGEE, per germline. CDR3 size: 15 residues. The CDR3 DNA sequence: TGTACCAGCAGCGGCGGGACAGGGGGCTCCTACGAGCAGTACTTC. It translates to CTSSGGTGGSYEQYF.

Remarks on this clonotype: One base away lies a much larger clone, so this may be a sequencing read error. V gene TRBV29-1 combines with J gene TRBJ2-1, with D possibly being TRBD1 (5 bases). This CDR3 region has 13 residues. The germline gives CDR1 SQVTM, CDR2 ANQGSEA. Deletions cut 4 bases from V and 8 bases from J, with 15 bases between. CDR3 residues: CSVGEQGAHEQFF. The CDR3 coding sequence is TGCAGCGTTGGTGAGCAGGGTGCCCATGAGCAGTTCTTC.

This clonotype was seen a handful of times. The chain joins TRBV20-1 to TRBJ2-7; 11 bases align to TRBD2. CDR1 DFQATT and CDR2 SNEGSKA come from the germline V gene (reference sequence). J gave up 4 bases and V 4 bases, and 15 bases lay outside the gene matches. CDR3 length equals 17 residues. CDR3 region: CSANPPQTSGSPYEQYF. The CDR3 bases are TGCAGTGCTAACCCGCCCCAAACTAGCGGGAGTCCGTACGAGCAGTACTTC.

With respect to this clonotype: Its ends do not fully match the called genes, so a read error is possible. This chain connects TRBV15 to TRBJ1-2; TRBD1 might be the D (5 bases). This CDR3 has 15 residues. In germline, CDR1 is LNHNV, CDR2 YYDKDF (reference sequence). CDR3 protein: CATSRVTGGDYGCTF. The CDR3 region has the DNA TGTGCCACCAGCAGAGTTACGGGGGGGGACTATGGCTGCACCTTC.

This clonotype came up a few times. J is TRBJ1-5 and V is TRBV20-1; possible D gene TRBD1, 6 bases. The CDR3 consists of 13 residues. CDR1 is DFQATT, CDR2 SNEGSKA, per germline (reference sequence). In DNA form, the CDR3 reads TGCAGCGGGGGGGGCCGAAGCAATCAGCCCCAGCATTTT. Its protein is CSGGGRSNQPQHF.

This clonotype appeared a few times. Here the CDR3 DNA reads TGTGCCAGCAATCCGGGACAGGGGATTTCTCTTGATGGCTACACCTTC. Its protein is CASNPGQGISLDGYTF. J is TRBJ1-2 and V is TRBV3-1; 10 bases map to TRBD1. The CDR3 extends over 16 amino acids. The V and J ends lost 7 bases and 6 bases, in that order; junction bases with no gene match: 14. Germline loops: CDR1 LGHDT, CDR2 YNNKEL (reference sequence).

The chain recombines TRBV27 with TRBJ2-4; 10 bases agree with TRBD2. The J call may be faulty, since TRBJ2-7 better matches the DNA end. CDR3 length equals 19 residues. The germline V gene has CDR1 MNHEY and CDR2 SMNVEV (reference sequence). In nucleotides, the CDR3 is TGTGCCAGCAGTTTACGAGGTGGTAGCGGGGGGTCCCCTAACTACGAGCAGTACTTC. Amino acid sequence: CASSLRGGSGGSPNYEQYF.